The sequence of this TCR beta chain was determined in a study of shared clonotypes between healthy human individuals. Sequenced by immunoSEQ multiplex PCR; TCRdb stores in-frame clones only, minus some. Of some 2.1 million clones detected, approximately 95% appear once; the ten largest clones hold roughly 1%. Naive CD8 cells comprised CD45RO-negative, CCR7-positively selected cells, excluding terminally differentiated effector memory CD45RA+ cells. The origin of this receptor is a man aged 18-30 years in good health. Sequencing input: naive CD8+ T cells sorted from blood.

The CDR3: CASSSGWNEQFF. Here the CDR3 DNA reads TGTGCCAGCAGCTCCGGGTGGAATGAGCAGTTCTTC. This sequence joins TRBV11-2 and TRBJ2-1; D is unresolved. V was shortened by 4 bases and J by 7 bases, with 8 bases between the two germline ends. Germline values: CDR1 SGHAT, CDR2 FQNNGV. This CDR3 spans 12 amino acids.